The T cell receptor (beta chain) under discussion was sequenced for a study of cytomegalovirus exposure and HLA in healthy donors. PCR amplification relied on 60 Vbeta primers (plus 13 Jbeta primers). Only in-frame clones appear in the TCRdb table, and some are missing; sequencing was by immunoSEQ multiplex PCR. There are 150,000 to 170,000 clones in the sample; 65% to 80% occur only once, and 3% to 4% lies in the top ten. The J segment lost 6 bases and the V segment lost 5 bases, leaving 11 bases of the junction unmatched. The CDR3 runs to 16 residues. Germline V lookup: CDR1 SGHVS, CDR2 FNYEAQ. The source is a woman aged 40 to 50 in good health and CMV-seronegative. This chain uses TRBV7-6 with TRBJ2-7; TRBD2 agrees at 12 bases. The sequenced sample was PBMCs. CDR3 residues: CASSPLAGGPGGEQYF. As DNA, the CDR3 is TGTGCCAGCAGCCCGCTAGCGGGAGGGCCTGGGGGCGAGCAGTACTTC.